Presented here are 21 T cell receptor beta chains from one specimen sequenced in a study of shared clonotypes between healthy human individuals. Here immunoSEQ multiplex PCR was the method, and the copy in TCRdb shows in-frame clones only, minus some. The sample lists around 2,100,000 clones, about 95% occurring once. CD45RO-negative, CCR7-selected cells formed the naive CD8 fraction, which excluded terminally differentiated effector memory CD45RA+ cells. Source material: naive CD8+ T cells sorted from blood. The source of these receptors is a man younger than 35 in good health.

This rearrangement joins TRBV5-6 to TRBJ1-2; no clear D gene. The length of the CDR3 is 16 residues. Germline V gene lookup returns CDR1 SGHDT and CDR2 YYEEEE. V lost 3 bases, J lost 4 bases, and 19 bases lay in between. In DNA, the CDR3 is TGTGCCAGCAGCTATATGCCAGAAACCCCATCCTATGGCTACACCTTC. This sequence encodes CASSYMPETPSYGYTF. The entire variable domain, with the rest obtained from reference TRBV5-6 and TRBJ1-2, is as follows: DAGVTQSPTHLIKTRGQQVTLRCSPKSGHDTVSWYQQALGQGPQFIFQYYEEEERQRGNFPDRFSGHQFPNYSSELNVNALLLGDSALYLCASSYMPETPSYGYTFGSGTRLTVV.

The V and J genes are TRBV5-6 and TRBJ2-7, with D uncertain. V was clipped by 1 base and J by 1 base, with 9 bases between them. The germline V gene encodes CDR1 SGHDT and CDR2 YYEEEE. The CDR3 has 14 amino acids. CDR3 bases: TGTGCCAGCAGCTTGACAGAGATTTCCTACGAGCAGTACTTC. Translation: CASSLTEISYEQYF.

In this sample, this clone turned up once. The chain employs TRBV27 and TRBJ2-1; 7 bases agree with TRBD1. With 5 bases clipped from V and 13 bases from J, the junction kept 14 bases outside the gene matches. Per germline, CDR1 MNHEY and CDR2 SMNVEV (reference sequence). This CDR3 has 14 amino acids. The CDR3 reads CASSPAGTAMLQFF. CDR3 DNA: TGTGCCAGCAGTCCAGCCGGGACAGCGATGTTACAGTTCTTC.

The CDR3 region is CATEADRMPYEQYF. CDR3 nucleotide sequence: TGTGCCACCGAGGCGGACAGGATGCCCTACGAGCAGTACTTC. The V gene is TRBV11-2, the J gene TRBJ2-7, with 7 bases lining up with TRBD1. The CDR3 covers 14 residues. The germline gives CDR1 SGHAT, CDR2 FQNNGV. The junction had 11 bases not matched to a gene; V was cut back by 10 bases and J by 2 bases.

For this clone: The sample carries other DNA sequences with the same CDR3. The V and J genes are TRBV7-9 and TRBJ2-5; possibly TRBD2 for D (6 bases). Per germline, CDR1 SEHNR and CDR2 FQNEAQ (reference sequence). CDR3 length: 12 amino acids. V lost 5 bases and J 5 bases, leaving 9 bases between the germline ends. CDR3 coding DNA: TGTGCCAGCAGCCCGGAGGGGGAGACCCAGTACTTC. Protein sequence: CASSPEGETQYF.

The chain uses TRBV7-8 and TRBJ2-3; 9 positions agree with TRBD2. The V and J ends lost 2 bases and 2 bases, in that order; junction bases with no gene match: 5. The germline V gene has CDR1 SGHVS and CDR2 FQNEAQ. This CDR3 is built from 16 residues. The CDR3 protein is CASSLKAGGVTDTQYF. In DNA form, the CDR3 reads TGTGCCAGCAGCTTAAAAGCGGGAGGTGTCACAGATACGCAGTATTTT. Full variable domain (missing parts from reference TRBV7-8 and TRBJ2-3): GAGVSQSPRYKVAKRGQDVALRCDPISGHVSLFWYQQALGQGPEFLTYFQNEAQLDKSGLPSDRFFAERPEGSVSTLKIQRTQQEDSAVYLCASSLKAGGVTDTQYFGPGTRLTVL.

This clone has a single count. The CDR3 bases are TGTGCCAGCTCACCAGAAGTGGCGCAGTATTTT. The encoded protein is CASSPEVAQYF. The J gene is TRBJ2-3, the V gene TRBV18, with no clear D. The CDR3 sequence is 11 residues long. Between the trimmed V and J ends, which lost 2 bases and 10 bases, there was a span of 7 bases. Germline V CDR1 and CDR2: KGHSH, LQKENI. Complete variable domain (other parts from reference TRBV18 and TRBJ2-3): NAGVMQNPRHLVRRRGQEARLRCSPMKGHSHVYWYRQLPEEGLKFMVYLQKENIIDESGMPKERFSAEFPKEGPSILRIQQVVRGDSAAYFCASSPEVAQYFGPGTRLTVL.

The chain links TRBV28 to TRBJ2-2; D possibly corresponds to TRBD1 (6 bases). The CDR3 is 14 residues long. The ends were cut back, 5 bases at V and 7 bases at J, with 14 bases in the middle. CDR1 MDHEN and CDR2 SYDVKM come from the germline V gene. The CDR3, as DNA: TGTGCCAGCAGTATTACAGGGTGGGGCGGGGAGCTGTTTTTT. It yields the protein CASSITGWGGELFF.

This chain links TRBV4-1 with TRBJ1-1; D unclear. Between the trimmed V and J ends, which lost 8 bases and 1 base, there was a span of 17 bases. Germline loops: CDR1 MGHRA, CDR2 YSYEKL. CDR3 size: 15 residues. CDR3 residues: CASRPAGLSNTEAFF. Written as DNA, the CDR3 is TGCGCCAGCCGACCTGCGGGCCTTTCGAACACTGAAGCTTTCTTT.

The rearrangement uses TRBV30 and TRBJ1-1; possibly TRBD1 for D (5 bases). The CDR3 covers 13 residues. The germline V gene has CDR1 GTSNPN and CDR2 SVGIG (reference sequence). V lost 5 bases to trimming and J lost 4 bases, with 14 bases between them. In nucleotides, the CDR3 is TGTGCCTGGGCCTCCAGGGACGGCACTGAAGCTTTCTTT. This sequence encodes CAWASRDGTEAFF. The whole variable domain, filled in from reference TRBV30 and TRBJ1-1, reads SQTIHQWPATLVQPVGSPLSLECTVEGTSNPNLYWYRQAAGRGLQLLFYSVGIGQISSEVPQNLSASRPQDRQFILSSKKLLLSDSGFYLCAWASRDGTEAFFGQGTRLTVV.

In regard to this clone: Other DNA sequences within the sample encode an identical CDR3. The V gene is TRBV7-9, the J gene TRBJ2-7, with D perhaps TRBD1 or TRBD2 (5 bases each). The CDR3 length is 12 residues. Germline lookup yields CDR1 SEHNR and CDR2 FQNEAQ (reference sequence). The V end lost 5 bases, the J end lost 3 bases, and 8 bases lay between the germline ends. The CDR3 reads CASSLGDYEQYF. In DNA, the CDR3 is TGTGCCAGCAGCCTGGGGGACTACGAGCAGTACTTC.

The chain couples TRBV6-5 to TRBJ2-2, with D tentatively TRBD2 (6 bases). Trimming removed 6 bases from V and 1 base from J, with 12 bases in between. The CDR3 runs 15 residues. Germline CDR1 and CDR2: MNHEY and SVGAGI. The CDR3 protein is CASSPGLGNTGELFF. In DNA, the CDR3 is TGTGCCAGCAGCCCGGGACTGGGGAACACCGGGGAGCTGTTTTTT.

The genes are TRBV5-4 and TRBJ2-7, with 7 positions matching TRBD1. V dropped 3 bases and J dropped 4; count of bases not matched to a gene: 7. Germline assignment: CDR1 SGHNT and CDR2 YYREEE (reference sequence). CDR3 length: 14 residues. The DNA of the CDR3 is TGTGCCAGCAGCTCGTTGGGACAGCCTTACGAGCAGTACTTC. It translates to CASSSLGQPYEQYF.

Notes on this clone: In the same sample, other DNA sequences code for this CDR3. The chain uses TRBV6-5 and TRBJ2-6; possibly TRBD1 or TRBD2 for D (5 bases each). CDR3 size: 15 residues. The V gene's germline CDR1 is MNHEY and CDR2 SVGAGI. V lost 5 bases and J 1 base, leaving 9 bases between the germline ends. CDR3 DNA sequence: TGTGCCAGCAGTCCCGAGGGGTCTGGGGCCAACGTCCTGACTTTC. It translates to CASSPEGSGANVLTF.

The gene calls are TRBV5-4 and TRBJ2-7; no clear D gene. The germline gives CDR1 SGHNT, CDR2 YYREEE (reference sequence). The length of the CDR3 is 12 residues. Trimming removed 1 base from V and 4 bases from J, with 6 bases in between. The CDR3 sequence is CASSLLEYEQYF. The CDR3 nucleotides read TGTGCCAGCAGCTTGTTGGAGTACGAGCAGTACTTC. The entire variable domain, with the rest obtained from reference TRBV5-4 and TRBJ2-7, is as follows: ETGVTQSPTHLIKTRGQQVTLRCSSQSGHNTVSWYQQALGQGPQFIFQYYREEENGRGNFPPRFSGLQFPNYSSELNVNALELDDSALYLCASSLLEYEQYFGPGTRLTVT.

CDR3 loop: CASSEAPGGTDTQYF. Written as DNA, the CDR3 is TGTGCCAGCAGTGAAGCCCCAGGGGGAACAGATACGCAGTATTTT. This rearrangement joins TRBV2 to TRBJ2-3, with 7 bases matching TRBD1. The CDR3 loop spans 15 amino acids. V lost 0 bases, J lost 3 bases, and 3 bases stayed unmatched. Germline CDR1 and CDR2: SNHLY and FYNNEI.

The chain combines TRBV7-9 with TRBJ2-1, with 8 bases that match TRBD2. CDR1 and CDR2 from the germline V gene are SEHNR and FQNEAQ (reference sequence). J was trimmed by 2 bases and V by 5 bases; bases with no gene match: 8. The CDR3 loop spans 16 amino acids. CDR3 coding DNA: TGTGCCAGCAGCCCCCCCAGCGGGGGTCCCTACAATGAGCAGTTCTTC. Translated: CASSPPSGGPYNEQFF.

The CDR3 spells CATSRDKGPDPYGYTF. The DNA of the CDR3 is TGTGCCACCAGCAGAGATAAGGGTCCGGATCCCTATGGCTACACCTTC. V usage is TRBV15 and J usage is TRBJ1-2; D gene uncertain. This CDR3 is built from 16 residues. Germline lookup yields CDR1 LNHNV and CDR2 YYDKDF (reference sequence). Trimming took off 0 bases at V and 4 bases at J, with 15 bases between the two ends. The entire variable domain, with the rest obtained from reference TRBV15 and TRBJ1-2, is as follows: DAMVIQNPRYQVTQFGKPVTLSCSQTLNHNVMYWYQQKSSQAPKLLFHYYDKDFNNEADTPDNFQSRRPNTSFCFLDIRSPGLGDTAMYLCATSRDKGPDPYGYTFGSGTRLTVV.

The chain combines TRBV6-5 with TRBJ1-3, with TRBD1 as a possible D gene (5 bases). V dropped 2 bases and J dropped 3 bases, with 14 bases sitting between them. The germline V gene encodes CDR1 MNHEY and CDR2 SVGAGI. The CDR3 is 16 amino acids. The CDR3 bases are TGTGCCAGCAGTTACGTGTTTGGGGGAGGTGGAAACACCATATATTTT. Translated, it gives CASSYVFGGGGNTIYF.

This chain joins TRBV11-3 and TRBJ2-3; possibly TRBD1 for D (7 bases). V shed 5 bases and J shed 8 bases, with 20 bases lying between them. Germline loops: CDR1 SGHNT, CDR2 YENEEA. The CDR3 has 15 amino acids. The CDR3 protein is CASSPRDSEGGTQYF. The CDR3 coding sequence is TGTGCCAGCAGCCCGCGGGACAGTGAAGGAGGTACGCAGTATTTT. The full variable domain, rest sourced from reference TRBV11-3 and TRBJ2-3, is EAGVVQSPRYKIIEKKQPVAFWCNPISGHNTLYWYLQNLGQGPELLIRYENEEAVDDSQLPKDRFSAERLKGVDSTLKIQPAELGDSAVYLCASSPRDSEGGTQYFGPGTRLTVL.

The gene calls are TRBV4-2 and TRBJ2-7; D unresolved. Germline V gene data show CDR1 as LGHNA and CDR2 as YNFKEQ. V lost 4 bases to trimming and J lost 1 base, with 14 bases between them. This CDR3 spans 15 amino acids. Here the CDR3 DNA reads TGTGCCAGCAGCCCAAAGGTAGGATCATCCTACGAGCAGTACTTC. It encodes CASSPKVGSSYEQYF.